The TCR beta chain described here comes from a study of T cell responses to AZD1222 COVID-19 vaccine. Profiled with immunoSEQ multiplex PCR; TCRdb holds only in-frame clones, not every one. The table shows about 130,000 clones, with 75% to 90% occurring only once. This CDR3 is 12 amino acids long. Germline V lookup: CDR1 SGHDN, CDR2 FVKESK. V lost 1 base and J lost 4, with 5 bases in between. The sequence came from an adult in good health. The rearrangement links TRBV14 to TRBJ2-7; D is unresolved. This material consisted of peripheral blood, taken on day 0 of AZD1222 vaccination. The CDR3 DNA is TGTGCCAGCAGCCAAGTGTCGTACGAGCAGTACTTC. Translating gives CASSQVSYEQYF.